This T cell receptor (beta chain) was sequenced in a study of spatial heterogeneity in lung cancer. Study-level background: PBMC samples from follow-up, where available, were sequenced a median of around 22 months after resection.

Study conclusions and caveats: The appearance of ubiquitous expanded tumor TCRs in blood was greater at resection than follow-up.

A unique molecular identifier was attached to every TCR cDNA molecule. TCRdb reprocessed the 5' RACE reads via MiXCR and lists one record per CDR3 protein. The repertoire consists of about 36,000 distinct CDR3 sequences, with about 7.9% occurring once and the leading ten covering about 9.2%. In its sample, this clonotype was seen many times. The antigen remains unidentified. Time point denoted: blood at routine non-recurrence follow-up after resection. Unsorted whole RNA from tumor, nontumor lung or frozen PBMC underwent sequencing. Germline loops: CDR1 LNHDA, CDR2 SQIVND (reference sequence). V was shortened by 2 bases and J by 6 bases, with 11 bases between the two germline ends. This CDR3 spans 13 amino acids.

The receptor was derived from a male donor with early-stage non-small cell lung cancer. Sequenced material: PBMCs, taken at follow-up. The chain is built from TRBV19 and TRBJ2-7, with D tentatively TRBD1 (5 bases). Here the CDR3 reads CASSITRAAEQYF. Here the CDR3 DNA reads TGTGCCAGTAGTATAACCAGGGCGGCCGAGCAGTACTTC. The complete variable domain, with remaining parts taken from reference TRBV19 and TRBJ2-7, reads DGGITQSPKYLFRKEGQNVTLSCEQNLNHDAMYWYRQDPGQGLRLIYYSQIVNDFQKGDIAEGYSVSREKKESFPLTVTSAQKNPTAFYLCASSITRAAEQYFGPGTRLTVT.